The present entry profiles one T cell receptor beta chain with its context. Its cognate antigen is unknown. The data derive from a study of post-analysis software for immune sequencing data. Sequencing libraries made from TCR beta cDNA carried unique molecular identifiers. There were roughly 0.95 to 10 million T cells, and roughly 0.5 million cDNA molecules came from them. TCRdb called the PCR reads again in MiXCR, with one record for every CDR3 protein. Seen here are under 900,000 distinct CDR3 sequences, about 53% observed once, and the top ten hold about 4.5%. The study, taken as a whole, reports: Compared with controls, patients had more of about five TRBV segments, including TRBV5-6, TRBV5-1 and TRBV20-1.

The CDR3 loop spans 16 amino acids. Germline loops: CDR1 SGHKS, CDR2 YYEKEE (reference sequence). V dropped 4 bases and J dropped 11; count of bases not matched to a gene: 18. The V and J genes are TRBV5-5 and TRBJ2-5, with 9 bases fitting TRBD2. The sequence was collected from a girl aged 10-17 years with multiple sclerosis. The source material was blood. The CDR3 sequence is CASSDRPGLAVYKQYF. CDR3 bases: TGTGCCAGCAGCGATAGGCCGGGACTAGCCGTTTACAAGCAGTACTTC.